The 31 T cell receptor beta chains below all came from one sample that was sequenced in a study of blood T cell repertoires in COVID-19. The method was immunoSEQ multiplex PCR; TCRdb's version includes in-frame clones alone and lacks a portion of them. The data contain roughly 410,000 clones, 75% to 90% of them seen just once; the ten biggest clones take up approximately 1.5%. The material sequenced was peripheral blood. These receptors originate from a woman between 35 and 50 years old with COVID-19, enrolled during active disease.

Note on this clone: One end of the junction does not line up with germline, which may come from a read error. The chain is built from TRBV27 and TRBJ2-7; 7 positions agree with TRBD1. The CDR3 is 15 amino acids. Germline V gene sequence: CDR1 MNHEY, CDR2 SMNVEV (reference sequence). CDR3: CASSLWTGSSYEQYF. In DNA form, the CDR3 reads TGTGCCAGCAGCTTATGGACAGGAAGCTCCTACGAGCAGTACTTC.

This rearrangement joins TRBV25-1 to TRBJ1-1; TRBD1 agrees at 7 bases. The CDR3 is made up of 13 amino acids. Trimming removed 5 bases from V and 6 bases from J; junction bases left unmatched: 6. Germline V lookup: CDR1 MGHDK, CDR2 SYGVNS. CDR3 residues: CASSRGGFAEAFF. The CDR3 DNA follows: TGTGCCAGCAGTAGAGGGGGCTTCGCTGAAGCTTTCTTT.

Points on this clone: Different DNA sequences within this sample yield the same CDR3. The chain is built from TRBV5-1 and TRBJ1-1, with a tentative D call TRBD1 (6 bases). V was pared by 3 bases and J by 5 bases, with 17 bases between. The CDR3 contains 15 residues. Germline loops: CDR1 SGHRS, CDR2 YFSETQ. CDR3 protein: CASSSSQGLGTEAFF. The CDR3 nucleotides read TGCGCCAGCAGCTCATCCCAGGGGTTAGGGACTGAAGCTTTCTTT.

This sequence joins TRBV7-8 and TRBJ1-5; D not certain. The CDR3 spans 15 residues. The germline V and J ends were trimmed by 4 bases and 5 bases, with 15 bases remaining between them. Germline CDR1 reads SGHVS; CDR2 reads FQNEAQ. CDR3 loop: CASSYRPMTHQPQHF. DNA of the CDR3: TGTGCCAGCAGCTATAGACCGATGACACATCAGCCCCAGCATTTT. The entire variable domain, with the rest obtained from reference TRBV7-8 and TRBJ1-5, is as follows: GAGVSQSPRYKVAKRGQDVALRCDPISGHVSLFWYQQALGQGPEFLTYFQNEAQLDKSGLPSDRFFAERPEGSVSTLKIQRTQQEDSAVYLCASSYRPMTHQPQHFGDGTRLSIL.

This chain joins TRBV28 and TRBJ2-6; D is unresolved. The V end was cut by 1 base, the J end by 0 bases, with 13 bases between. Germline V gene data show CDR1 as MDHEN and CDR2 as SYDVKM. The CDR3 length is 18 residues. Written as DNA, the CDR3 is TGTGCCAGCAGTTTATATGGCAGGTTCAGCTCTGGGGCCAACGTCCTGACTTTC. Translated, it gives CASSLYGRFSSGANVLTF.

This clone was detected only once. The chain carries TRBV19 and TRBJ2-7; 9 bases map to TRBD1. The V gene's germline CDR1 is LNHDA and CDR2 SQIVND (reference sequence). This CDR3 has 15 residues. V gave up 4 bases and J gave up 5 bases; unmatched junction bases: 9. CDR3 DNA sequence: TGTGCCAGTAGTAACCCTGGGACAGGGCGGAACGAGCAGTACTTC. Amino acids: CASSNPGTGRNEQYF.

The count of this clone is one. The rearrangement joins TRBV11-3 to TRBJ2-1; D perhaps matches TRBD2 (5 bases). V lost 9 bases and J lost 5, with 8 bases in between. CDR1 SGHNT and CDR2 YENEEA come from the germline V gene. CDR3 length equals 11 residues. Here the CDR3 reads CARILDNEQFF. Written as DNA, the CDR3 is TGTGCCAGGATACTAGACAATGAGCAGTTCTTC.

This chain links TRBV18 with TRBJ2-7; TRBD2 matches at 13 bases. Germline CDR1 reads KGHSH; CDR2 reads LQKENI. Trimming took 0 bases from V and 4 from J; bases not matched to a gene: 3. The CDR3 runs to 16 residues. The CDR3 spells CASSPPGTSGIYEQYF. CDR3 bases: TGTGCCAGCTCACCACCGGGGACTAGCGGGATATACGAGCAGTACTTC.

Here the CDR3 reads CASSPSTTTYNEQFF. The CDR3 DNA is TGTGCCAGCTCACCGTCGACTACCACCTACAATGAGCAGTTCTTC. This rearrangement joins TRBV18 to TRBJ2-1; D may be TRBD2 (5 bases). The V end lost 3 bases, the J end lost 2 bases, and 11 bases lay between the germline ends. Germline V gene sequence: CDR1 KGHSH, CDR2 LQKENI. The CDR3 runs to 15 residues.

Details on this clone: Other DNA sequences from this sample encode an identical CDR3 as well. The V call is TRBV19, the J call TRBJ2-3; 9 bases agree with TRBD1. Germline CDR1 and CDR2: LNHDA and SQIVND (reference sequence). The ends lost 9 bases at V and 1 base at J; junction bases unmatched: 2. This CDR3 is built from 13 residues. CDR3 sequence (DNA): TGTGCCAGCCGGGACAGGGGCACAGATACGCAGTATTTT. Amino acid sequence: CASRDRGTDTQYF. Full variable domain (rest looked up from reference TRBV19 and TRBJ2-3): DGGITQSPKYLFRKEGQNVTLSCEQNLNHDAMYWYRQDPGQGLRLIYYSQIVNDFQKGDIAEGYSVSREKKESFPLTVTSAQKNPTAFYLCASRDRGTDTQYFGPGTRLTVL.

The V and J genes are TRBV12-3 or TRBV12-4 and TRBJ1-6, with TRBD1 as a possible D gene (6 bases). The CDR3 contains 13 residues. V lost 7 bases and J lost 10, with 14 bases in between. In DNA, the CDR3 is TGTGCCAGCACTACAGGGTTTCACTCACCCCTCCACTTT. As protein: CASTTGFHSPLHF.

V gene TRBV5-1 combines with J gene TRBJ2-5, with 8 bases that match TRBD1. CDR3 length: 15 amino acids. Per the germline V gene, CDR1 is SGHRS and CDR2 is YFSETQ. The V segment lost 2 bases and the J segment 5 bases; nucleotides outside the gene matches: 8. CDR3 sequence: CASSFRTGLPETQYF. DNA of the CDR3: TGCGCCAGCAGCTTTCGGACAGGGTTACCGGAGACCCAGTACTTC. Complete variable domain (other parts from reference TRBV5-1 and TRBJ2-5): KAGVTQTPRYLIKTRGQQVTLSCSPISGHRSVSWYQQTPGQGLQFLFEYFSETQRNKGNFPGRFSGRQFSNSRSEMNVSTLELGDSALYLCASSFRTGLPETQYFGPGTRLLVL.

CDR3 protein: CASSFDSYGYTF. Written as DNA, the CDR3 is TGTGCCAGCAGCTTCGACAGCTATGGCTACACCTTC. The chain is built from TRBV7-8 and TRBJ1-2; tentatively, D is TRBD1 (5 bases). The CDR3 loop spans 12 amino acids. The germline V gene has CDR1 SGHVS and CDR2 FQNEAQ. V was shortened by 3 bases and J by 4 bases, with 6 bases between the two germline ends.

As to this clone: Germline is not matched at one junction end, which may reflect a read error. The chain uses TRBV18 and TRBJ2-3, with a weak D call TRBD2 (7 bases). CDR3 size: 15 residues. Germline assignment: CDR1 KGHSH and CDR2 LQKENI. This chain's CDR3 is CASSPGGQGTPVQDF. CDR3 DNA sequence: TGTGCCAGCTCACCCGGGGGGCAGGGAACCCCCGTTCAGGATTTT.

This clone was recorded once. This chain uses TRBV7-2 with TRBJ2-3; the D gene is possibly TRBD2 (6 bases). V gave up 0 bases and J gave up 8 bases, with 12 bases separating them. This CDR3 region has 14 residues. Germline CDR1 is SGHTA and CDR2 is FQGNSA. The CDR3 region has the DNA TGTGCCAGCAGCTTAGCGGCCCCCGGGGGTACGCAGTATTTT. Protein product: CASSLAAPGGTQYF. Combining the CDR3 with reference TRBV7-2 and TRBJ2-3 gives the whole variable domain GAGVSQSPSNKVTEKGKDVELRCDPISGHTALYWYRQSLGQGLEFLIYFQGNSAPDKSGLPSDRFSAERTGGSVSTLTIQRTQQEDSAVYLCASSLAAPGGTQYFGPGTRLTVL.

V usage is TRBV9 and J usage is TRBJ1-1; tentatively, D is TRBD1 (5 bases). Germline V gene lookup returns CDR1 SGDLS and CDR2 YYNGEE. V gave up 2 bases and J gave up 0 bases, with 11 bases separating them. The CDR3 covers 15 residues. The CDR3 reads CASSVQGKMNTEAFF. In nucleotides, the CDR3 is TGTGCCAGCAGCGTGCAGGGTAAAATGAACACTGAAGCTTTCTTT. Full variable domain (rest looked up from reference TRBV9 and TRBJ1-1): DSGVTQTPKHLITATGQRVTLRCSPRSGDLSVYWYQQSLDQGLQFLIQYYNGEERAKGNILERFSAQQFPDLHSELNLSSLELGDSALYFCASSVQGKMNTEAFFGQGTRLTVV.

This chain joins TRBV7-2 and TRBJ2-3; 8 nucleotides line up with TRBD2. Trimming removed 6 bases from V and 1 base from J; junction bases left unmatched: 9. The germline V gene has CDR1 SGHTA and CDR2 FQGNSA. The CDR3 spans 16 residues. This CDR3 reads CASSPGGGRGTDTQYF. CDR3 bases: TGTGCCAGCAGTCCCGGGGGGGGCAGGGGCACAGATACGCAGTATTTT. Looking up the rest from reference TRBV7-2 and TRBJ2-3 gives the full variable domain: GAGVSQSPSNKVTEKGKDVELRCDPISGHTALYWYRQSLGQGLEFLIYFQGNSAPDKSGLPSDRFSAERTGGSVSTLTIQRTQQEDSAVYLCASSPGGGRGTDTQYFGPGTRLTVL.

The chain's CDR3 is CASSQQGAPSEAFF. CDR3 in DNA: TGTGCCAGCAGTCAACAGGGGGCCCCCTCTGAAGCTTTCTTT. The genes are TRBV2 and TRBJ1-1; 9 bases agree with TRBD1. V shed 5 bases, J shed 6 bases, and the junction held 7 bases outside the gene matches. The CDR3 sequence is 14 residues long. CDR1 is SNHLY, CDR2 FYNNEI, per germline. The whole variable domain, filled in from reference TRBV2 and TRBJ1-1, reads EPEVTQTPSHQVTQMGQEVILRCVPISNHLYFYWYRQILGQKVEFLVSFYNNEISEKSEIFDDQFSVERPDGSNFTLKIRSTKLEDSAMYFCASSQQGAPSEAFFGQGTRLTVV.

With regard to this clone: The same CDR3 is also encoded by other DNA sequences in this sample. The chain uses TRBV5-1 and TRBJ2-5; no firm D call. The germline V gene encodes CDR1 SGHRS and CDR2 YFSETQ. CDR3 length equals 14 residues. V was cut by 0 bases and J by 1 base, with 7 bases left in between. Here the CDR3 reads CASSLESGQETQYF. In DNA, the CDR3 is TGCGCCAGCAGCTTGGAGTCAGGCCAAGAGACCCAGTACTTC.

The chain recombines TRBV19 with TRBJ2-5, with D possibly being TRBD2 (7 bases). V shed 1 base and J shed 4 bases, with 13 bases lying between them. Germline V gives CDR1 LNHDA, CDR2 SQIVND (reference sequence). This CDR3 region has 15 residues. CDR3: CASSIGGAGAETQYF. The DNA of the CDR3 is TGTGCCAGTAGTATAGGGGGGGCGGGGGCAGAGACCCAGTACTTC.

The chain links TRBV6-6 to TRBJ2-1, with a possible D match to TRBD1 (5 bases). The V end lost 4 bases, the J end lost 5 bases, and 6 bases lay between the germline ends. Germline assignment: CDR1 MNHNY and CDR2 SVGAGI (reference sequence). The CDR3 has 12 residues. The CDR3 protein is CASSSQDNEQFF. The CDR3, as DNA: TGTGCCAGCAGTTCACAGGACAATGAGCAGTTCTTC.

This clone was observed a handful of times. V is TRBV14 and J is TRBJ1-6; D call uncertain. The V end was cut by 1 base, the J end by 2 bases, with 9 bases between. Looked up from germline, CDR1 is SGHDN and CDR2 is FVKESK. This CDR3 has 16 amino acids. As DNA, the CDR3 is TGTGCCAGCAGCCAAGGAAGTAGCCCCTATAATTCACCCCTCCACTTT. Translated: CASSQGSSPYNSPLHF.

J is TRBJ2-4 and V is TRBV19; 8 bases are a match to TRBD2. CDR1 is LNHDA, CDR2 SQIVND, per germline (reference sequence). V shed 2 bases, J shed 2 bases, and the junction held 11 bases outside the gene matches. The CDR3 sequence is 18 residues long. CDR3 sequence: CASSIYGGGGLTKNIQYF. The CDR3 region has the DNA TGTGCCAGTAGTATATATGGTGGCGGGGGGCTTACCAAAAACATTCAGTACTTC. Combining the CDR3 with reference TRBV19 and TRBJ2-4 gives the whole variable domain DGGITQSPKYLFRKEGQNVTLSCEQNLNHDAMYWYRQDPGQGLRLIYYSQIVNDFQKGDIAEGYSVSREKKESFPLTVTSAQKNPTAFYLCASSIYGGGGLTKNIQYFGAGTRLSVL.

The chain links TRBV16 to TRBJ2-1; 7 bases match TRBD2. The ends lost 4 bases at V and 2 bases at J; junction bases unmatched: 5. This CDR3 comprises 15 residues. The germline V gene has CDR1 KGHSY and CDR2 FQNENV. CDR3 in amino acids: CASSLSGTAYNEQFF. CDR3 in DNA: TGTGCCAGCAGCCTCAGCGGGACGGCCTACAATGAGCAGTTCTTC.

The chain links TRBV19 to TRBJ1-2, with a possible D match to TRBD1 (5 bases). CDR3 size: 13 residues. From germline, CDR1 is LNHDA and CDR2 SQIVND (reference sequence). V was trimmed by 7 bases and J by 7 bases, leaving 16 bases between them. This CDR3 reads CASTGRPGFGYTF. As DNA, the CDR3 is TGTGCCAGTACCGGCAGGCCAGGGTTTGGCTACACCTTC.

The chain uses TRBV3-1 (or the pseudogene TRBV3-2) and TRBJ1-3; possibly TRBD1 for D (5 bases). The CDR3 totals 14 residues. Trimming removed 5 bases from V and 4 bases from J, with 12 bases in between. Per germline, CDR1 LGHDT and CDR2 YNNKEL (reference sequence). CDR3 DNA sequence: TGTGCCAGCAGCGCAGGGATGAGAGGAAACACCATATATTTT. This sequence encodes CASSAGMRGNTIYF.

V and J are TRBV18 and TRBJ2-7, with D possibly TRBD1 on 5 matching bases. Germline CDR1 and CDR2: KGHSH and LQKENI. The germline V and J ends were trimmed by 3 bases and 3 bases, with 18 bases remaining between them. The CDR3 has 16 residues. This CDR3 is CASSPLPGRGLYEQYF. The CDR3 DNA follows: TGTGCCAGCTCACCCCTTCCAGGAAGGGGTCTCTACGAGCAGTACTTC.

The chain joins TRBV12-3 or TRBV12-4 to TRBJ1-1; D is undetermined. Between the trimmed V and J ends, which lost 2 bases and 4 bases, there was a span of 8 bases. CDR3 length: 13 residues. The CDR3 reads CASSLILGTEAFF. The CDR3 DNA reads TGTGCCAGCAGTTTAATTCTCGGCACTGAAGCTTTCTTT.

The V and J genes are TRBV27 and TRBJ2-7; 8 nucleotides align to TRBD1. With 2 bases clipped from V and 4 bases from J, the junction kept 4 bases outside the gene matches. Germline CDR1 MNHEY, CDR2 SMNVEV (reference sequence). CDR3 length: 14 residues. The chain's CDR3 is CASSLRTGRYEQYF. CDR3 nucleotides: TGTGCCAGCAGTTTAAGGACAGGGCGGTACGAGCAGTACTTC.

The J gene is TRBJ1-1, the V gene TRBV5-1; a weak D match, TRBD1 (5 bases). Between the trimmed V and J ends, which lost 4 bases and 5 bases, there was a span of 15 bases. CDR1 SGHRS and CDR2 YFSETQ come from the germline V gene. CDR3 length: 14 amino acids. Here the CDR3 DNA reads TGCGCCAGCAGCCTGGGACTCGACGGAACTGAAGCTTTCTTT. This gives the protein CASSLGLDGTEAFF.

The chain carries TRBV7-3 and TRBJ2-4; 8 bases fit TRBD1. CDR1 SGHTA and CDR2 FQGTGA come from the germline V gene. The CDR3 extends over 16 amino acids. V dropped 5 bases and J dropped 0; count of bases not matched to a gene: 6. DNA for the CDR3: TGTGCCAGCAGCCCAGGACAGGGTTTAGCCAAAAACATTCAGTACTTC. Amino acids: CASSPGQGLAKNIQYF.